This T cell receptor beta chain was recorded in a study of patients and donors after allogeneic stem cell transplantation. Each CDR3 protein is one row after TCRdb ran MiXCR on the RT-PCR reads. The sample shows about 160,000 distinct CDR3 sequences, about 36% of them seen only once. V was cut by 5 bases and J by 10 bases, with 11 bases left in between. Germline CDR1 and CDR2: SGHAT and FQNNGV. The CDR3 has 11 residues. Source material: blood, either unsorted or a sorted T cell fraction (not recorded which). The clonotype comes from a human donor who was either an allogeneic HSCT recipient or a stem cell or donor lymphocyte infusion donor (not recorded which). It is not recorded whose cells these are; they may come from a transplant donor. V gene TRBV11-2 combines with J gene TRBJ1-1, with a weak D call TRBD1 (6 bases). In DNA form, the CDR3 reads TGTGCCAGCAGCAAGAGGGGGGGAGCTTTCTTT. It specifies CASSKRGGAFF.